The TCR beta chain under discussion was sequenced for a study of T cells after yellow fever vaccination. This clonotype was seen many times. The target antigen is unknown. CDR1 and CDR2 from the germline V gene are SGHRS and YFSETQ. This CDR3 region has 16 residues. V was pared by 1 base and J by 6 bases, with 17 bases between. Study results and caveats: Booster sampling recovered most clones from primary vaccination (96% CD4, around 90% CD8). Contaminating bulk clonotypes could be abundant in FACS-sorted repertoires.

In TCRdb, the 5' RACE reads were re-called with MiXCR into one record per CDR3 protein. Found here are more than 200,000 distinct CDR3 sequences, 3.6% of them singletons; the top ten hold under 20%. The V call is TRBV5-1, the J call TRBJ2-1; D is perhaps TRBD1 or TRBD2 (6 bases each). Specimen: PBMCs, collected 15 days after the yellow fever booster vaccination. The receptor comes from a man between 18 and 35 years old who received the YFV17D yellow fever vaccine. The CDR3 region is CASSLRGVVVLNEQFF. In DNA form, the CDR3 reads TGCGCCAGCAGCTTGAGGGGGGTGGTGGTTCTCAATGAGCAGTTCTTC. The full variable domain, in which reference TRBV5-1 and TRBJ2-1 provide the parts outside the CDR3, is KAGVTQTPRYLIKTRGQQVTLSCSPISGHRSVSWYQQTPGQGLQFLFEYFSETQRNKGNFPGRFSGRQFSNSRSEMNVSTLELGDSALYLCASSLRGVVVLNEQFFGPGTRLTVL.